Sequencing of this T cell receptor (beta chain) was carried out in a study of cytomegalovirus exposure and HLA in healthy donors. Study-wide results and caveats: For TCR beta chains, V- and J-gene trimming was later linked to a missense DCLRE1C variant. Solely CMV serostatus was available to characterize immune exposure. Analyzed later, most CMV-associated TCR beta chains appeared HLA-restricted. The productive fraction for most TCR beta V segments was about 90% or about 30% in an earlier analysis.

Vbeta (60) and Jbeta (13) primers were used in the PCR. Profiling relied on immunoSEQ multiplex PCR, and the TCRdb table lists in-frame clones only, not all of them. This sample has 130,000 or so clones, with 75% to 85% found just once. Germline CDR1 and CDR2: KGHSH and LQKENI. V dropped 4 bases and J dropped 5; count of bases not matched to a gene: 10. CDR3 length equals 17 residues. Concerning this clone itself: Its antigen is currently unknown.

The V call is TRBV18, the J call TRBJ2-2; 10 positions match TRBD2. This clonotype was sampled from a woman aged 18 to 35 in good health and CMV-seropositive. The sequenced sample consisted of PBMCs. CDR3 bases: TGTGCCAGCTCACTTTCTAGCGGGGGCCCGTCGACCGGGGAGCTGTTTTTT. Its protein is CASSLSSGGPSTGELFF.